This entry concerns a single T cell receptor beta chain. The data derive from a study of T cell repertoires in aging, cancer and after chemotherapy. TRB rearrangements spanning V, D and J were amplified using mixed TRB-A/B primers. TCRdb redid the calling of the multiplex PCR reads with MiXCR, one entry per CDR3 protein. The table lists 15,000 to 20,000 distinct CDR3 sequences, about 37% of them singletons. Between the trimmed V and J ends, which lost 4 bases and 4 bases, there was a span of 11 bases. CDR3 length equals 15 residues. The template was genomic DNA from peripheral blood, not RNA. The TCR comes from a human donor with a solid tumor. The chain couples TRBV12-3 or TRBV12-4 to TRBJ2-6; the D gene is possibly TRBD1 (5 bases). Sequencing was performed on blood. CDR3 nucleotide sequence: TGTGCCAGCAGTTCCTTCAGGGCCGGGGCCAACGTCCTGACTTTC. This gives the protein CASSSFRAGANVLTF.